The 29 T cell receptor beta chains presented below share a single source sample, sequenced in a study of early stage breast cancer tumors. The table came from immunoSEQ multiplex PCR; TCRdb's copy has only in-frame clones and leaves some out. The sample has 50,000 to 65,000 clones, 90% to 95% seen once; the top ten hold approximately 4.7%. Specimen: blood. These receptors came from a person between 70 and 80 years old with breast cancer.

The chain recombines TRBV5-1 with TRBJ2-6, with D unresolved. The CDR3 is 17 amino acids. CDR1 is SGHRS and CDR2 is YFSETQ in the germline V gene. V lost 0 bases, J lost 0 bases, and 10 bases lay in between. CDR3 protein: CASSLDSYFSGANVLTF. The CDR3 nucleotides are TGCGCCAGCAGCTTGGACAGTTACTTCTCTGGGGCCAACGTCCTGACTTTC.

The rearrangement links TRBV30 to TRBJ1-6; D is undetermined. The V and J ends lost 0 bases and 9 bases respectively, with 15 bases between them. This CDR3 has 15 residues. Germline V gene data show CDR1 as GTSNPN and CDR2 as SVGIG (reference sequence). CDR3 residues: CAWSVSLWRGSPLHF. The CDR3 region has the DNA TGTGCCTGGAGTGTCTCCCTCTGGCGAGGTTCACCCCTCCACTTT.

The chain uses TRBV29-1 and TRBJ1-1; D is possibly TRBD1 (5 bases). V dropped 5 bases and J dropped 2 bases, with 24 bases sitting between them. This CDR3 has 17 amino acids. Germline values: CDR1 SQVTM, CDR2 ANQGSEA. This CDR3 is CSVHSVRDSALNTEAFF. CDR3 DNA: TGCAGCGTTCATTCTGTCCGGGACTCAGCTTTAAACACTGAAGCTTTCTTT.

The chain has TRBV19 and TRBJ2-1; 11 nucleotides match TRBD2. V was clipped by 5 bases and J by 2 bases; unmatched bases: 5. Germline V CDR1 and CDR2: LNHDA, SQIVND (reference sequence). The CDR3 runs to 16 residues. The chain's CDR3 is CASSLRLAGPYNEQFF. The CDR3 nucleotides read TGTGCCAGTAGTTTAAGACTAGCGGGACCCTACAATGAGCAGTTCTTC. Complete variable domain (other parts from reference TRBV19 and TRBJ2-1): DGGITQSPKYLFRKEGQNVTLSCEQNLNHDAMYWYRQDPGQGLRLIYYSQIVNDFQKGDIAEGYSVSREKKESFPLTVTSAQKNPTAFYLCASSLRLAGPYNEQFFGPGTRLTVL.

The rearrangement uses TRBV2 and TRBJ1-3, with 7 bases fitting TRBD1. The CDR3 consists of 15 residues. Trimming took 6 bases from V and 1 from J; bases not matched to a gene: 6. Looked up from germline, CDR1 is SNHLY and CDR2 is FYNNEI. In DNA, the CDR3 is TGTGCCAGCAGCGAAACAGGGGTGTCTGGAAACACCATATATTTT. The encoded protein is CASSETGVSGNTIYF.

CDR3 in amino acids: CASSPGTGGVTEAFF. The DNA for the CDR3 is TGTGCCAGCAGCCCCGGGACAGGGGGCGTTACTGAAGCTTTCTTT. The V and J genes are TRBV7-9 and TRBJ1-1; the match to TRBD1 covers 12 bases. Germline V gene sequence: CDR1 SEHNR, CDR2 FQNEAQ (reference sequence). The CDR3 extends over 15 amino acids. The V and J ends lost 5 bases and 5 bases, in that order; junction bases with no gene match: 6.

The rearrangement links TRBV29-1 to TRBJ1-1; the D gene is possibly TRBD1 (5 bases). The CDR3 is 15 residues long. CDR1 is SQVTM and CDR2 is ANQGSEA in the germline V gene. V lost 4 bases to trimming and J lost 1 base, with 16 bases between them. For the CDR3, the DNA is TGCAGCGTTGGGGGGAGGGAGAGGAGGAACACTGAAGCTTTCTTT. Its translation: CSVGGRERRNTEAFF.

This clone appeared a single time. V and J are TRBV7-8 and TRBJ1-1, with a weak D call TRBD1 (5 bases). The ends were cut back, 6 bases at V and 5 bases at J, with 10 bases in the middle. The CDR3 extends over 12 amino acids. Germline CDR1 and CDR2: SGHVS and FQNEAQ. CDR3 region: CASRDPGTEAFF. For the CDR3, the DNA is TGTGCCAGCAGGGACCCAGGGACTGAAGCTTTCTTT.

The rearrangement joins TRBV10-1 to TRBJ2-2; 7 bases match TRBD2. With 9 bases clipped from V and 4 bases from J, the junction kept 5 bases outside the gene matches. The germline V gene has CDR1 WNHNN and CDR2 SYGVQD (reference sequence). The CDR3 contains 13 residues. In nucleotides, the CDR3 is TGCGCCAGTAGGGCGGGGGTCACCGGGGAGCTGTTTTTT. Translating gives CASRAGVTGELFF.

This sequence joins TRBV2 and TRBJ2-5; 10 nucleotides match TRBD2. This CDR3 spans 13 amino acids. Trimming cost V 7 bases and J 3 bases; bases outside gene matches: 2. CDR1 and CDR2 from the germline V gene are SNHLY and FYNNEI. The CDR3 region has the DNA TGTGCCAGCACGGGACTAGCGAAAGAGACCCAGTACTTC. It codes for CASTGLAKETQYF.

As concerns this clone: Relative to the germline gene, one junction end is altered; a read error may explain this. DNA for the CDR3: TGTGCCGCACAGACTAGCGGGGACCGCACGGATACGCAGTATTTT. Translating it yields CAAQTSGDRTDTQYF. The chain is built from TRBV10-3 and TRBJ2-3; TRBD2 matches at 11 bases. Looked up from germline, CDR1 is ENHRY and CDR2 is SYGVKD. The CDR3 spans 15 residues.

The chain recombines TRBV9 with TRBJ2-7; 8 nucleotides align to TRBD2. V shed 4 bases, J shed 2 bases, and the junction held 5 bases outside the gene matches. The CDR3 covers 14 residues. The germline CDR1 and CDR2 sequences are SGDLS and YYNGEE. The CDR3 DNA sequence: TGTGCCAGCAGCCCCCGGGGGGGCGCCTACGAGCAGTACTTC. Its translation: CASSPRGGAYEQYF.

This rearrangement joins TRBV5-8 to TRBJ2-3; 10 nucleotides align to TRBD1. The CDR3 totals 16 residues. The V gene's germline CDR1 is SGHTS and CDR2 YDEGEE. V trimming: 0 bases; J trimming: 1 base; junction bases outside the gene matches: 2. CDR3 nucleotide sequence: TGTGCCAGCAGCTTGGCCGGGACAGGGGGCACAGATACGCAGTATTTT. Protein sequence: CASSLAGTGGTDTQYF.

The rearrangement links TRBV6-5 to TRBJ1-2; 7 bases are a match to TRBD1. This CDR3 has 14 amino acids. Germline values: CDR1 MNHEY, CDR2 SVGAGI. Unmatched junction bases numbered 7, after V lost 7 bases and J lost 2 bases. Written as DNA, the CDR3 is TGTGCCAGCAACAGACCGGGACAGAACTATGGCTACACCTTC. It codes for CASNRPGQNYGYTF.

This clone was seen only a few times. CDR3 nucleotides: TGCGCCAGCAGCTTGGATCTCTCGTTCGGGGAGCTGTTTTTT. Translation: CASSLDLSFGELFF. V usage is TRBV5-1 and J usage is TRBJ2-2; D remains ambiguous. V was clipped by 0 bases and J by 7 bases, with 10 bases between them. CDR1 and CDR2 from the germline V gene are SGHRS and YFSETQ. CDR3 length equals 14 residues.

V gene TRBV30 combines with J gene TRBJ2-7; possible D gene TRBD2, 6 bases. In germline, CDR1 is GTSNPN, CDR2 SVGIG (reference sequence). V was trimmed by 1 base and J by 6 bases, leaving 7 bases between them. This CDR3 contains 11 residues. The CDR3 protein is CAWSGGVEQYF. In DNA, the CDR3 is TGTGCCTGGAGTGGGGGGGTCGAGCAGTACTTC.

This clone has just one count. The chain's CDR3 is CASNGGGSSVQYF. In nucleotides, the CDR3 is TGTGCCAGCAATGGGGGCGGGAGTTCGGTGCAGTACTTC. The chain combines TRBV6-1 with TRBJ2-7; D perhaps matches TRBD2 (7 bases). V lost 7 bases to trimming and J lost 9 bases, with 19 bases between them. The germline gives CDR1 MNHNS, CDR2 SASEGT. The CDR3 is 13 amino acids.

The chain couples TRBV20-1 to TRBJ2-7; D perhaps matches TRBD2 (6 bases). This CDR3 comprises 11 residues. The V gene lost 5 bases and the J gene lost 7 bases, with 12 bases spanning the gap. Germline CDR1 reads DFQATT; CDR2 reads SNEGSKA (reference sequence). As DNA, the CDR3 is TGCAGTGCTGGCCGGGGGATTGAGCAGTACTTC. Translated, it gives CSAGRGIEQYF.

CDR3 in amino acids: CASVPRVNGEQYF. The CDR3 DNA sequence: TGTGCCAGCGTCCCCAGGGTCAATGGCGAGCAGTACTTC. The chain has TRBV6-1 and TRBJ2-7; tentative D call: TRBD1 (5 bases). V was pared by 8 bases and J by 6 bases, with 17 bases between. Germline assignment: CDR1 MNHNS and CDR2 SASEGT. The CDR3 is 13 amino acids.

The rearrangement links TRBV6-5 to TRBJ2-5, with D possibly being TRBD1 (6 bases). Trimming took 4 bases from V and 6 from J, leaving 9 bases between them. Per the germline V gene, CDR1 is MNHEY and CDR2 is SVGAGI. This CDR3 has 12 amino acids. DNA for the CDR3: TGTGCCAGCAGTTCCCAGGGGAAGACCCAGTACTTC. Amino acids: CASSSQGKTQYF.

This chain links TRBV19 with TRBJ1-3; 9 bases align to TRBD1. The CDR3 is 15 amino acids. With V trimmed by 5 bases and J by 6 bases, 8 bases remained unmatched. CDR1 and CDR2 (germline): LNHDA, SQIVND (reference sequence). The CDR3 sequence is CASSSPGQGSNTIYF. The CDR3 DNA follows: TGTGCCAGTAGTTCACCGGGACAGGGTTCAAACACCATATATTTT.

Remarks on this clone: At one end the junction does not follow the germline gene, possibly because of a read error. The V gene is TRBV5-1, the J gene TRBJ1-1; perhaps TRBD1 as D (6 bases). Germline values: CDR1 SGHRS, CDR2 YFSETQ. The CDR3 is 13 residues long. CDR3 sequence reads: CASSLGDNNEAFF. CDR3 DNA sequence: TGCGCCAGCAGCTTGGGGGACAACAATGAAGCTTTCTTT.

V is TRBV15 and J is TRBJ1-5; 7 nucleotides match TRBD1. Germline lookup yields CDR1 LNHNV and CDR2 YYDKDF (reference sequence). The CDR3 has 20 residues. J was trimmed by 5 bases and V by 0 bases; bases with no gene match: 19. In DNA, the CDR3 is TGTGCCACCAGCAGAGATGGTAGGAGACAGGGACCCACACGGGATCAGCCCCAGCATTTT. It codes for CATSRDGRRQGPTRDQPQHF. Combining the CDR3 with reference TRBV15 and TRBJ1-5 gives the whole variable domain DAMVIQNPRYQVTQFGKPVTLSCSQTLNHNVMYWYQQKSSQAPKLLFHYYDKDFNNEADTPDNFQSRRPNTSFCFLDIRSPGLGDTAMYLCATSRDGRRQGPTRDQPQHFGDGTRLSIL.

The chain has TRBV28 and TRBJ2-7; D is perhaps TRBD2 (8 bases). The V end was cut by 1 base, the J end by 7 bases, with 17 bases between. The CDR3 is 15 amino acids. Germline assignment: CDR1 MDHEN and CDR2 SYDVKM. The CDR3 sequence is CASSLSLAARGEQYF. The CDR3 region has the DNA TGTGCCAGCAGTTTATCACTAGCGGCCAGGGGGGAGCAGTACTTC.

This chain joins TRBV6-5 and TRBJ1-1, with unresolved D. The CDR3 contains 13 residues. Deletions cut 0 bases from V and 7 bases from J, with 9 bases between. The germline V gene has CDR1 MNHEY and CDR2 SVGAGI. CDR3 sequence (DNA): TGTGCCAGCAGTTACTCGTACTCTCATGAAGCTTTCTTT. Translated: CASSYSYSHEAFF.

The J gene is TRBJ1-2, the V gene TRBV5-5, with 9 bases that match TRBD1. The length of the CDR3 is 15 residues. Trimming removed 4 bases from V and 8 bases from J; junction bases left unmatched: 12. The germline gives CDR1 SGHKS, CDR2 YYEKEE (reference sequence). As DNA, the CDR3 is TGTGCCAGCAGCCCTCGTCCCGGGACAGGGAACGGCTACACCTTC. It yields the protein CASSPRPGTGNGYTF.

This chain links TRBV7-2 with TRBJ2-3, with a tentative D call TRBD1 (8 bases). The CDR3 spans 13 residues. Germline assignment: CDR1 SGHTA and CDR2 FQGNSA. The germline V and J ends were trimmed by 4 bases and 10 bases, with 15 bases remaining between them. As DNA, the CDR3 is TGTGCCAGCAGCTCCAGGGGGCGGGGGCCGCAGTATTTT. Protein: CASSSRGRGPQYF.

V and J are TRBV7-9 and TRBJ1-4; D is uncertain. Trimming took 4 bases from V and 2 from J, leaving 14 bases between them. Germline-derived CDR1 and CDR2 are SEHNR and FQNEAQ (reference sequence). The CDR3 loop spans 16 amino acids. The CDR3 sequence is CASSSPLGFTNEKLFF. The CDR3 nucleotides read TGTGCCAGCAGCTCTCCCCTGGGCTTCACTAATGAAAAACTGTTTTTT.

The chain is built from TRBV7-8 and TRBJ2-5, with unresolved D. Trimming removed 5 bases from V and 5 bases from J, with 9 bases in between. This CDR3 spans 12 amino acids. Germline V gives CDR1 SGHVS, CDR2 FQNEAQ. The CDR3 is CASSTTAETQYF. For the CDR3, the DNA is TGTGCCAGCAGCACTACCGCGGAGACCCAGTACTTC.